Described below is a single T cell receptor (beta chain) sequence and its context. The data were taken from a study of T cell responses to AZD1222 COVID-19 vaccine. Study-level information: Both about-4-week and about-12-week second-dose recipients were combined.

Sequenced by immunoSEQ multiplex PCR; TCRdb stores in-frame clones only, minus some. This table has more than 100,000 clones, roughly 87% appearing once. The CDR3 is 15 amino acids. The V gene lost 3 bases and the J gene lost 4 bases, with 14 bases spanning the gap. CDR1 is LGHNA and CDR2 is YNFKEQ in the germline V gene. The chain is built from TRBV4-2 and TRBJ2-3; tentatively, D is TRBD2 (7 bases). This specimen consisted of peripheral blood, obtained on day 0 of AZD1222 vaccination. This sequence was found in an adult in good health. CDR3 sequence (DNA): TGTGCCAGCAGCCACTGGGGGGGGCCTCCAGATACGCAGTATTTT. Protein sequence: CASSHWGGPPDTQYF.